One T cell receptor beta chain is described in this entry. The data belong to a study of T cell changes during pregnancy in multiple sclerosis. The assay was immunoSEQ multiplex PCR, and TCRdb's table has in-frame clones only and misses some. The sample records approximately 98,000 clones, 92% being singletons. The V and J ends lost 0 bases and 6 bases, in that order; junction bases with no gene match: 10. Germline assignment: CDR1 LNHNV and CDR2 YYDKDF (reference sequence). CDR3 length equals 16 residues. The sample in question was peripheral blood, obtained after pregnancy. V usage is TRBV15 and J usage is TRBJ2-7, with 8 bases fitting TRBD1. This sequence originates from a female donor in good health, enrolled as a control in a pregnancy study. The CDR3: CATSREGSGGFFEQYF. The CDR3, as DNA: TGTGCCACCAGCAGAGAGGGATCAGGGGGCTTCTTCGAGCAGTACTTC.